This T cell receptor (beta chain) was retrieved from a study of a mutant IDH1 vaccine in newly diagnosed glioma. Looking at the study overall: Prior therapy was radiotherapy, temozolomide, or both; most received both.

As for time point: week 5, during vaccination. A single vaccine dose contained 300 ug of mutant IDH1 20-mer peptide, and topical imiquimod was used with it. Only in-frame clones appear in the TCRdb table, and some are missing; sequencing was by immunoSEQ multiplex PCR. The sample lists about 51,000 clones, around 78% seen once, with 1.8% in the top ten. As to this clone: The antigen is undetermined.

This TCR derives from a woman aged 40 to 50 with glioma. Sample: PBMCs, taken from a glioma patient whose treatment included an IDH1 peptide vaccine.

For the CDR3, the DNA is TGCGCCAGCAGCTTGGGGGGGACTAGCGGGGGGTACGAGCAGTACTTC. Translating it yields CASSLGGTSGGYEQYF. This chain joins TRBV5-1 and TRBJ2-7; 15 bases agree with TRBD2. The germline V gene encodes CDR1 SGHRS and CDR2 YFSETQ. The CDR3 spans 16 residues. Trimming at V came to 0 bases and at J to 4 bases, leaving 2 bases not matched to a gene.